This TCR beta chain was observed in a study of shared clonotypes between healthy human individuals. To note about this clone: The antigen is unknown.

V was pared by 0 bases and J by 10 bases, with 1 base of the junction left unmatched. The germline gives CDR1 SGHNT, CDR2 YYREEE (reference sequence). CDR3 size: 12 residues. Findings of the study overall: Sharing across four donors was highest in naive CD4 (around 5%) and lowest in memory CD8 (around 0.4%).

TCRdb keeps only in-frame clones here, not all; method: immunoSEQ multiplex PCR. The table lists 1,400,000 or so clones, approximately 98.5% of them singletons. The rearrangement joins TRBV5-4 to TRBJ1-2, with 9 positions matching TRBD1. This TCR came from a man aged 25-45 years in good health. Sequenced input: naive CD4+ T cells sorted from blood. The subset here: CD45RA+ positively selected. CDR3 bases: TGTGCCAGCAGCTTGGGGACAGGGGTCTACACCTTC. Encoded protein: CASSLGTGVYTF.